This T cell receptor (beta chain) emerged from a study of early T cells in non-severe SARS-CoV-2 infection. Across the whole study: Unsorted whole-blood RNA was sequenced in bulk, leaving chains unpaired.

The CDR3 is 24 residues long. V lost 0 bases, J lost 0 bases, and 22 bases stayed unmatched. Germline values: CDR1 SGDLS, CDR2 YYNGEE. With respect to this clonotype: Its specificity is not known.

General study results and limits: Sequences matched to VDJdb favored anti-spike CD8 responses, while private and CD4 specificities were missed.

Individual cDNA molecules each received unique molecular identifiers attached to them. TCRdb reprocessed the 5' RACE reads via MiXCR and lists one record per CDR3 protein. The table records about 83,000 distinct CDR3 sequences, 9% to 15% of them present only once. The sequenced material came from whole blood. The receptor comes from an adult who was a healthcare worker with PCR-confirmed SARS-CoV-2 infection or an uninfected control (not recorded which). The rearrangement uses TRBV9 and TRBJ2-1; TRBD2 matches at 12 bases. CDR3 sequence (DNA): TGTGCCAGCAGCGTAGACCCTGGGGATCTTAGGGCTAGCGGGAGGGGGAGCTCCTACAATGAGCAGTTCTTC. Protein product: CASSVDPGDLRASGRGSSYNEQFF.